A single sample is the source of the 30 T cell receptor beta chains below, sequenced in a study of T cell responses to AZD1222 COVID-19 vaccine (dated by TCRdb to the early 2020s). The library relied on the immunoSEQ multiplex PCR assay. Here the immuneACCESS table is served through TCRdb, limited to in-frame sequences with V and J called. Missing clones are a known gap in these copies; in checked studies unresolved V genes cover under half, and the rest lacks a known reason. The sample records about 94,000 clones, approximately 88% of which are singletons. The ten most abundant clones make up 9% to 13% of the sample. The sample's time point label, in plain terms: about 28 days (+/-7) after the second vaccine dose. This specimen was peripheral blood, taken 28 days after the second AZD1222 dose. Receptor source: an adult who received the AZD1222 COVID-19 vaccine.

The V gene is TRBV7-2, the J gene TRBJ1-6, with D unclear. V gave up 5 bases and J gave up 4 bases, with 3 bases separating them. Looked up from germline, CDR1 is SGHTA and CDR2 is FQGNSA. This CDR3 has 12 residues. Here the CDR3 reads CASSPYNSPLHF. The DNA of the CDR3 is TGTGCCAGCAGCCCGTATAATTCACCCCTCCACTTT.

The V call is TRBV30, the J call TRBJ2-7; perhaps TRBD1 as D (6 bases). Germline values: CDR1 GTSNPN, CDR2 SVGIG (reference sequence). The V end was cut by 8 bases, the J end by 1 base, with 15 bases between. This CDR3 is 13 amino acids long. The CDR3, as DNA: TGTGCCGGGGGCCCGAGGGTGTCCTACGAGCAGTACTTC. This gives the protein CAGGPRVSYEQYF.

The chain is built from TRBV5-4 and TRBJ2-3; tentative D call: TRBD1 (6 bases). This CDR3 has 15 residues. Trimming left V 4 bases short and J 0 bases short, with 12 bases between. Germline values: CDR1 SGHNT, CDR2 YYREEE (reference sequence). CDR3 DNA: TGTGCCAGCAGCCTGGACAGTTCTAGCACAGATACGCAGTATTTT. Translated: CASSLDSSSTDTQYF.

The chain employs TRBV2 and TRBJ2-7; unclear D gene. The CDR3 totals 14 residues. Trimming cost V 4 bases and J 0 bases, with 10 bases left between them. Germline CDR1 reads SNHLY; CDR2 reads FYNNEI. This CDR3 is CASSASVASYEQYF. DNA of the CDR3: TGTGCCAGCAGTGCCAGTGTAGCCTCCTACGAGCAGTACTTC. Supplemented by reference TRBV2 and TRBJ2-7, the full variable domain reads EPEVTQTPSHQVTQMGQEVILRCVPISNHLYFYWYRQILGQKVEFLVSFYNNEISEKSEIFDDQFSVERPDGSNFTLKIRSTKLEDSAMYFCASSASVASYEQYFGPGTRLTVT.

DNA for the CDR3: TGTGCCAGCAGCTTTGGGACAGGGGACACCGGGGAGCTGTTTTTT. Protein sequence: CASSFGTGDTGELFF. The chain uses TRBV11-2 and TRBJ2-2, with 10 bases matching TRBD1. This CDR3 region has 15 residues. Losses at the gene ends were 3 bases for V and 3 bases for J; bases not matched to a gene: 1. Per the germline V gene, CDR1 is SGHAT and CDR2 is FQNNGV.

The chain couples TRBV4-2 to TRBJ2-7, with 9 bases lining up with TRBD2. V lost 0 bases and J lost 2; bases outside the gene matches: 5. In germline, CDR1 is LGHNA, CDR2 YNFKEQ. This CDR3 spans 16 amino acids. The CDR3: CASSQEGLAGTYEQYF. CDR3 sequence (DNA): TGTGCCAGCAGCCAAGAAGGCCTAGCGGGAACCTACGAGCAGTACTTC.

V usage is TRBV18 and J usage is TRBJ1-5; TRBD1 is a possible D gene (5 bases). Germline CDR1 reads KGHSH; CDR2 reads LQKENI. Trimming removed 3 bases at V and 10 bases at J, with 10 bases between. This CDR3 has 12 residues. CDR3 nucleotides: TGTGCCAGCTCACCCCGGGACGAACCCCAGCATTTT. Amino acids: CASSPRDEPQHF.

The chain recombines TRBV25-1 with TRBJ2-3; no clear D. Per the germline V gene, CDR1 is MGHDK and CDR2 is SYGVNS. The V and J ends lost 7 bases and 2 bases respectively, with 10 bases between them. The CDR3 is 13 residues long. The chain's CDR3 is CASNGLHTDTQYF. CDR3 sequence (DNA): TGTGCCAGCAATGGCCTGCACACAGATACGCAGTATTTT. Together with reference TRBV25-1 and TRBJ2-3, the CDR3 gives the full variable domain: EADIYQTPRYLVIGTGKKITLECSQTMGHDKMYWYQQDPGMELHLIHYSYGVNSTEKGDLSSESTVSRIRTEHFPLTLESARPSHTSQYLCASNGLHTDTQYFGPGTRLTVL.

The chain couples TRBV5-4 to TRBJ1-2, with D uncertain. The germline CDR1 and CDR2 sequences are SGHNT and YYREEE (reference sequence). Trimming removed 0 bases from V and 3 bases from J, with 6 bases in between. This CDR3 has 13 residues. The CDR3 sequence: CASSLDGDYGYTF. CDR3 in DNA: TGTGCCAGCAGCTTGGACGGGGACTATGGCTACACCTTC.

V is TRBV9 and J is TRBJ1-1; TRBD1 aligns across 10 bases. Germline assignment: CDR1 SGDLS and CDR2 YYNGEE. The length of the CDR3 is 13 residues. Trimming took 3 bases from V and 8 from J; bases not matched to a gene: 4. CDR3 nucleotide sequence: TGTGCCAGCAGCGCGGGACAGGGGTTAGAAGCTTTCTTT. Encoded protein: CASSAGQGLEAFF.

The V gene is TRBV6-6, the J gene TRBJ2-5; D possibly corresponds to TRBD1 (6 bases). This CDR3 comprises 14 residues. Looked up from germline, CDR1 is MNHNY and CDR2 is SVGAGI (reference sequence). Trimming removed 2 bases from V and 5 bases from J, with 12 bases in between. CDR3: CASSYARGFETQYF. CDR3 nucleotides: TGTGCCAGCAGTTACGCCAGGGGTTTTGAGACCCAGTACTTC.

CDR3 protein: CASSLGGLTEAFF. Written as DNA, the CDR3 is TGTGCCAGCAGTCTCGGGGGGCTCACTGAAGCTTTCTTT. V usage is TRBV12-3 or TRBV12-4 and J usage is TRBJ1-1, with a tentative D call TRBD1 (6 bases). Trimming pared 5 bases from V and 4 bases from J, leaving 11 bases between. CDR3 length: 13 amino acids.

The genes are TRBV28 and TRBJ1-4; D unresolved. The CDR3 covers 14 residues. In germline, CDR1 is MDHEN, CDR2 SYDVKM. V lost 5 bases and J 5 bases, leaving 12 bases between the germline ends. Here the CDR3 reads CASSSSGRNEKLFF. In DNA form, the CDR3 reads TGTGCCAGCAGTAGTTCCGGGAGGAATGAAAAACTGTTTTTT. Full variable domain (rest looked up from reference TRBV28 and TRBJ1-4): DVKVTQSSRYLVKRTGEKVFLECVQDMDHENMFWYRQDPGLGLRLIYFSYDVKMKEKGDIPEGYSVSREKKERFSLILESASTNQTSMYLCASSSSGRNEKLFFGSGTQLSVL.

The genes are TRBV27 and TRBJ2-7; D may be TRBD2 (6 bases). The V gene lost 1 base and the J gene lost 2 bases, with 12 bases spanning the gap. CDR1 is MNHEY and CDR2 is SMNVEV in the germline V gene (reference sequence). This CDR3 comprises 15 residues. DNA for the CDR3: TGTGCCAGCAGTTTATTCGGGGGATCGGCCTACGAGCAGTACTTC. The encoded protein is CASSLFGGSAYEQYF.

The rearrangement joins TRBV4-2 to TRBJ2-7; 9 nucleotides align to TRBD2. The CDR3 totals 15 residues. Germline V gives CDR1 LGHNA, CDR2 YNFKEQ. The junction had 8 bases not matched to a gene; V was cut back by 4 bases and J by 4 bases. The CDR3 bases are TGTGCCAGCAGCCCGTCCGGGACTAGCCCTTACGAGCAGTACTTC. As protein: CASSPSGTSPYEQYF.

The V and J genes are TRBV6-5 and TRBJ1-3; D is uncertain. The CDR3 has 16 residues. V dropped 0 bases and J dropped 4 bases, with 13 bases sitting between them. Germline V gives CDR1 MNHEY, CDR2 SVGAGI. In nucleotides, the CDR3 is TGTGCCAGCAGTTACTCGTTCGGAACGACGGGAAACACCATATATTTT. It yields the protein CASSYSFGTTGNTIYF.

This clone was observed a handful of times. The sample holds other DNA sequences that translate to the same CDR3. The gene calls are TRBV9 and TRBJ2-2; D might be TRBD2 (5 bases). Deletions cut 1 base from V and 5 bases from J, with 6 bases between. CDR3 length: 13 amino acids. Germline values: CDR1 SGDLS, CDR2 YYNGEE. CDR3 in amino acids: CASSVSGTGELFF. CDR3 in DNA: TGTGCCAGCAGCGTAAGCGGAACCGGGGAGCTGTTTTTT.

V gene TRBV7-9 combines with J gene TRBJ2-7; D gene ambiguous. Germline-derived CDR1 and CDR2 are SEHNR and FQNEAQ (reference sequence). V was pared by 2 bases and J by 2 bases, with 4 bases between. The CDR3 runs 12 residues. The CDR3 sequence is CASSLRTYEQYF. For the CDR3, the DNA is TGTGCCAGCAGCTTAAGGACCTACGAGCAGTACTTC.

The chain recombines TRBV5-4 with TRBJ2-3; TRBD2 matches at 9 bases. J gave up 1 base and V 4 bases, and 16 bases lay outside the gene matches. CDR3 length: 19 residues. Germline V CDR1 and CDR2: SGHNT, YYREEE (reference sequence). The CDR3 DNA reads TGTGCCAGCAGCCCTTTCTTAGCGGGAGTAAAGGGTGGCACAGATACGCAGTATTTT. Protein product: CASSPFLAGVKGGTDTQYF.

The genes are TRBV5-4 and TRBJ2-5; TRBD1 is a possible D gene (6 bases). The CDR3 is 15 residues long. The germline gives CDR1 SGHNT, CDR2 YYREEE (reference sequence). V shed 2 bases and J shed 2 bases, with 13 bases lying between them. The CDR3 spells CASSFDRPVQETQYF. CDR3 DNA: TGTGCCAGCAGCTTCGACAGGCCTGTGCAAGAGACCCAGTACTTC.

The rearrangement links TRBV27 to TRBJ2-7; 9 bases align to TRBD1. With 5 bases clipped from V and 5 bases from J, the junction kept 7 bases outside the gene matches. Germline CDR1 MNHEY, CDR2 SMNVEV (reference sequence). CDR3 length: 14 residues. CDR3 bases: TGTGCCAGCAGTGCGGGGACAGGGTTTAACGAGCAGTACTTC. It encodes CASSAGTGFNEQYF.

This clone showed up just a few times. The chain joins TRBV13 to TRBJ2-7; D unclear. The length of the CDR3 is 13 residues. Per the germline V gene, CDR1 is PRHDT and CDR2 is FYEKMQ (reference sequence). V was cut by 2 bases and J by 3 bases, with 8 bases left in between. The CDR3 region is CASSLYGYYEQYF. The DNA for the CDR3 is TGTGCCAGCAGCTTATACGGGTACTACGAGCAGTACTTC.

The chain employs TRBV5-1 and TRBJ2-5, with D tentatively TRBD1 or TRBD2 (6 bases each). In germline, CDR1 is SGHRS, CDR2 YFSETQ. The CDR3 contains 14 residues. The V end was cut by 7 bases, the J end by 2 bases, with 15 bases between. The CDR3 nucleotides read TGCGCCAGCGGTCAGGGGCGGGAACAAGAGACCCAGTACTTC. Its protein product is CASGQGREQETQYF.

This clone was observed a single time. This chain uses TRBV6-1 with TRBJ1-2; 8 nucleotides align to TRBD1. The CDR3 spans 17 residues. The germline gives CDR1 MNHNS, CDR2 SASEGT. Trimming took 2 bases from V and 4 from J; bases not matched to a gene: 12. Here the CDR3 reads CASSELPGGQGRYGYTF. DNA for the CDR3: TGTGCCAGCAGTGAACTCCCCGGAGGACAGGGACGCTATGGCTACACCTTC.

The chain is built from TRBV19 and TRBJ2-1; D not certain. CDR1 is LNHDA and CDR2 is SQIVND in the germline V gene (reference sequence). This CDR3 contains 15 residues. V gave up 3 bases and J gave up 3 bases, with 12 bases separating them. CDR3 sequence (DNA): TGTGCCAGTAGTATTTCCGGGTCCAGCTACAATGAGCAGTTCTTC. Residues: CASSISGSSYNEQFF. Using reference TRBV19 and TRBJ2-1 for the parts outside the CDR3, the full variable domain is DGGITQSPKYLFRKEGQNVTLSCEQNLNHDAMYWYRQDPGQGLRLIYYSQIVNDFQKGDIAEGYSVSREKKESFPLTVTSAQKNPTAFYLCASSISGSSYNEQFFGPGTRLTVL.

The rearrangement joins TRBV4-2 to TRBJ1-2, with D tentatively TRBD1 (5 bases). CDR3 size: 17 residues. Trimming shortened V by 0 bases and J by 0 bases, and 14 bases separated the two germline ends. Germline V gives CDR1 LGHNA, CDR2 YNFKEQ. The CDR3 coding sequence is TGTGCCAGCAGCCAAGAGGGCAGGAAAGGGGCTAACTATGGCTACACCTTC. Translated: CASSQEGRKGANYGYTF.

The J gene is TRBJ1-4, the V gene TRBV2, with D unclear. Trimming pared 3 bases from V and 8 bases from J, leaving 16 bases between. Germline V gene lookup returns CDR1 SNHLY and CDR2 FYNNEI. The CDR3 covers 15 residues. The CDR3 loop is CASSDDVPIEEKLFF. The CDR3, as DNA: TGTGCCAGCAGTGACGATGTACCTATAGAGGAAAAACTGTTTTTT.

The chain joins TRBV9 to TRBJ2-7; TRBD2 aligns across 15 bases. The CDR3 runs 17 residues. Germline V gene sequence: CDR1 SGDLS, CDR2 YYNGEE. The V segment lost 0 bases and the J segment 5 bases; nucleotides outside the gene matches: 6. CDR3 amino acids: CASSVALGLAGGNEQYF. The CDR3 coding sequence is TGTGCCAGCAGCGTAGCTTTGGGACTAGCGGGGGGAAACGAGCAGTACTTC.

Remarks on this clone: Germline is not matched at one junction end, which may reflect a read error. The CDR3: CASSSRHFAAGELLF. For the CDR3, the DNA is TGTGCCAGCAGTTCCCGACACTTCGCAGCCGGGGAGCTGCTTTTT. The chain links TRBV27 to TRBJ2-2; perhaps TRBD2 as D (5 bases). CDR3 size: 15 residues. CDR1 is MNHEY, CDR2 SMNVEV, per germline (reference sequence).

In its sample, this clone was seen once. The germline gene is not matched at one end of the junction; a read error may be the cause. V is TRBV5-1 and J is TRBJ1-6, with 9 bases identical to TRBD1. The germline gives CDR1 SGHRS, CDR2 YFSETQ. This CDR3 is 15 amino acids long. The CDR3 sequence: CASSLGGQGHSPLHF. Written as DNA, the CDR3 is TGCGCCAGCAGCTTGGGGGGACAGGGACATTCGCCCCTCCACTTT.